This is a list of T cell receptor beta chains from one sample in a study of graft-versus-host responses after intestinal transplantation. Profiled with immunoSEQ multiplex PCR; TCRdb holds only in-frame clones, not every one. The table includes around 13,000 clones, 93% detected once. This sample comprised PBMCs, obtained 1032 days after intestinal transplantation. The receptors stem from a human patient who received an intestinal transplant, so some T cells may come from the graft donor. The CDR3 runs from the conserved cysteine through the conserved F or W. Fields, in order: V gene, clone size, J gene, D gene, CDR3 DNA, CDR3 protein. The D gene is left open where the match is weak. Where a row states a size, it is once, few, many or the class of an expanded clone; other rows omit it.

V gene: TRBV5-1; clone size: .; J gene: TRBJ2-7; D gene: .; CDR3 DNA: TGCGCCAGCAGCTTGGACCGCACCTACGAGCAGTACTTC; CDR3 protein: CASSLDRTYEQYF
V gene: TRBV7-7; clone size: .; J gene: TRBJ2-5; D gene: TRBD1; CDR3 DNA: TGTGCTAGCAGCGCCCGGACAGGAGTCCAAGAGGCCCAGTACTTC; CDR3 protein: CASSARTGVQEAQYF
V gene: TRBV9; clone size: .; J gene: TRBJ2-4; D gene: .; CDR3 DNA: TGTGCCAGCAGCGGGTTAGCCAAAAACATTCAGTACTTC; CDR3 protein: CASSGLAKNIQYF
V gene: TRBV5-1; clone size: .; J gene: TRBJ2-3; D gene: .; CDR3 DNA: TGCGCCAGCAGCTTCCAGACTTCTACAGATACGCAGTATTTT; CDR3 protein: CASSFQTSTDTQYF
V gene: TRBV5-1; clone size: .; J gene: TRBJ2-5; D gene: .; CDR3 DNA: TGCGCCAGCAGCTTGGGACTGGAAGAGACCCAGTACTTC; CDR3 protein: CASSLGLEETQYF
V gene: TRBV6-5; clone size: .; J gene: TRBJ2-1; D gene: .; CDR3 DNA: TGTGCCAGCACCCACGTGGGGGTGCAGTTCTTC; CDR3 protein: CASTHVGVQFF
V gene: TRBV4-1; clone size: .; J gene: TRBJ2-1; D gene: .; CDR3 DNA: TGCGCCAGCAGCCGGAACAATGAGCAGTTCTTC; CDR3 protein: CASSRNNEQFF
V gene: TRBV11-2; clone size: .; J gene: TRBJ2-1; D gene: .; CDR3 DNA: TGTGCCAGCAGCTTACGGGGACACGACCCCTACAATGAGCAGTTCTTC; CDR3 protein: CASSLRGHDPYNEQFF
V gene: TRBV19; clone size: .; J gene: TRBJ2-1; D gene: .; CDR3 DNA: TGTGCCAGTAGTTGGGGTGGGGATGGGTTGAATGAGCAGTTCTTC; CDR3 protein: CASSWGGDGLNEQFF
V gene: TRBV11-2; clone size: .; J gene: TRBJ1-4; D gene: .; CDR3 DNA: TGTGCCAGCAGCTTAGATCTGACAGCCCCCAGGGAAAAACTGTTTTTT; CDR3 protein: CASSLDLTAPREKLFF
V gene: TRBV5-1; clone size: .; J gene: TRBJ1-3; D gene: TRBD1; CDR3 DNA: TGCGCCAGCAGCTTGGGGGGGACAGGTGGAAACACCATATATTTT; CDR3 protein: CASSLGGTGGNTIYF
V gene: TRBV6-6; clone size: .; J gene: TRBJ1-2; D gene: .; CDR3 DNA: TGTGCCAGCAGCTCCCAAGGGACTAACTATGGCTACACCTTC; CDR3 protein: CASSSQGTNYGYTF
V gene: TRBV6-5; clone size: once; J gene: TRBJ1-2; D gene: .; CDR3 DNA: TGTGCCAGCAGTTATTGGGGGGGCGGGGATGGCTACACCTTC; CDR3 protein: CASSYWGGGDGYTF
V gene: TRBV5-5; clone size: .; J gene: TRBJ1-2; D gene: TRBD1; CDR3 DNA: TGTGCCAGCAGCTCAGGGGGCGCAGGGGGCTACACCTTC; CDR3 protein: CASSSGGAGGYTF
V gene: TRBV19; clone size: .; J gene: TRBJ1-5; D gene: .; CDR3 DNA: TGTGCCAGTACCCACCGGGTACGGGGGGACAATCAGCCCCAGCATTTT; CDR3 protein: CASTHRVRGDNQPQHF
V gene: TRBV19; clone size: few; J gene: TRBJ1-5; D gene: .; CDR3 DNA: TGTGCCAGTACCTTGACGGCGTACAATCAGCCCCAGCATTTT; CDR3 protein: CASTLTAYNQPQHF
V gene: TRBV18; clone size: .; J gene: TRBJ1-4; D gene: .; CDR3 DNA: TGTGCCAGCTCACAGACGGCCGTTGAAAAACTGTTTTTT; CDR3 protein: CASSQTAVEKLFF
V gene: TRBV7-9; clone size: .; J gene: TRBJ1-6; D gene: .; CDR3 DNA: TGTGCCAGCAGCTTAGCTAGGGATTCACCCCTCCACTTT; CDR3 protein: CASSLARDSPLHF
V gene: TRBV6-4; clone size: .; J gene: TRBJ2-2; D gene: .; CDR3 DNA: TGTGCCAGCAGTGAGGCGAACACCGGGGAGCTGTTTTTT; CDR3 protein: CASSEANTGELFF
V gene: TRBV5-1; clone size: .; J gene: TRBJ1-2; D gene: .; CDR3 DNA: TGCGCCAGCAGCTTTTCGGGGGACGGCGGCTACACCTTC; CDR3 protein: CASSFSGDGGYTF
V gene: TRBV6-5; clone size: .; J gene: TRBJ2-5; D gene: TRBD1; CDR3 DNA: TGTGCCAGCAGTTACGCGACAGGGGGCGGTTTAGAGACCCAGTACTTC; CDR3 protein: CASSYATGGGLETQYF
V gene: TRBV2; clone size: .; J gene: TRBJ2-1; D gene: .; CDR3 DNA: TGTGCCAGCAGTGAAGGTTGGACAGTCGATGAGCAGTTCTTC; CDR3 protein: CASSEGWTVDEQFF
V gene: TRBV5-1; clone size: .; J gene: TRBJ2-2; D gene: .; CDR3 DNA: TGCGCCAGCAGCTTGGGGGCCTGGGGGGCGAACACCGGGGAGCTGTTTTTT; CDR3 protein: CASSLGAWGANTGELFF
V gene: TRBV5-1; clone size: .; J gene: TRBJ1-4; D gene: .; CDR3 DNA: TGCGCCAGCAGCTTGTTCCGGGGGACTAATGAAAAACTGTTTTTT; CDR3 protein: CASSLFRGTNEKLFF
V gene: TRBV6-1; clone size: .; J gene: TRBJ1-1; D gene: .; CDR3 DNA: TGTGCCAGCAGTGAACCGGGGAACACTGAAGCTTTCTTT; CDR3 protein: CASSEPGNTEAFF
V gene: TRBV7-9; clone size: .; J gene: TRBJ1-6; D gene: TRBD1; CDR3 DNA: TGTGCCAGCAGCCGCGGGACAGGGGATACTAATTCACCCCTCCACTTT; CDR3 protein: CASSRGTGDTNSPLHF
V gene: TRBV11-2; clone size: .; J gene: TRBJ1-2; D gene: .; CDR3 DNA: TGTGCCAGCAGCTTATATGCTAGGGCTCGCTATGGCTACACCTTC; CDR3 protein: CASSLYARARYGYTF
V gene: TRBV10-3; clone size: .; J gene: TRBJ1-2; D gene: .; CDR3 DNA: TGTGCCATCAGTGAAAGGGGGGACAAGAACTATGGCTACACCTTC; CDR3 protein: CAISERGDKNYGYTF
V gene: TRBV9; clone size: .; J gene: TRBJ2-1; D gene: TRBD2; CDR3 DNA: TGTGCCAGCAGCGTAGAGGCTAGCGGGGGGGTGAGCTCCTACAATGAGCAGTTCTTC; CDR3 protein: CASSVEASGGVSSYNEQFF
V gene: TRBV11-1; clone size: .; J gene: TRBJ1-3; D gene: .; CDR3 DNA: TGTGCCAGCAGCTTAGTGGTCCAGAAAGGAAACACCATATATTTT; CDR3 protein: CASSLVVQKGNTIYF
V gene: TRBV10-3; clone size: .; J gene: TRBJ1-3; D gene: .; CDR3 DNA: TGTGCCATCAGTGACGGTTCTGGAAACACCATATATTTT; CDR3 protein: CAISDGSGNTIYF
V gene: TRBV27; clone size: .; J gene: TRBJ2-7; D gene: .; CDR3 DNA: TGTGCCAGCAGTTTAGGGGTTAACTACGAGCAGTACTTC; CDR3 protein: CASSLGVNYEQYF
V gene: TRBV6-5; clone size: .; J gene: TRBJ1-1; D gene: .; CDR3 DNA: TGTGCCAGCAGTTACGTTGGCGGGGGGAGAAGCACTGAAGCTTTCTTT; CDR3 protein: CASSYVGGGRSTEAFF
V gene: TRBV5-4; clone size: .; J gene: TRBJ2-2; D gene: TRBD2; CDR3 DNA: TGTGCCAGCAGCCCGGCGGGGGGCGACACCGGGGAGCTGTTTTTT; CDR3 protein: CASSPAGGDTGELFF
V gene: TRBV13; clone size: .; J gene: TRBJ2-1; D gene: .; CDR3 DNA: TGTGCCAGCCAGGGATCCCATGAGCAGTTCTTC; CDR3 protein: CASQGSHEQFF
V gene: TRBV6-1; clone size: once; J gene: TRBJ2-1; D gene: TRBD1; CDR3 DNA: TGTGCCAGCAGTGAAGGACAGGGTTACAATGAGCAGTTCTTC; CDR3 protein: CASSEGQGYNEQFF
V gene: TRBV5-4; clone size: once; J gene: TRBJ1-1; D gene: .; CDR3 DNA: TGTGCCAGCAGCTTGGGCACAGTCCGCCCCCACACTGAAGCTTTCTTT; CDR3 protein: CASSLGTVRPHTEAFF
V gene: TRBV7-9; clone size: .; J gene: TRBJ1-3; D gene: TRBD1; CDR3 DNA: TGTGCCAGTCGGAGACAGGGAGGGGAAAGGACCATATATTTT; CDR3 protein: CASRRQGGERTIYF
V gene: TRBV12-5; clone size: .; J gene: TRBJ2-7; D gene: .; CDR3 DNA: TGTGCTAGTGGGCCCCCGGGAAACGAGCAGTACTTC; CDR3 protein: CASGPPGNEQYF
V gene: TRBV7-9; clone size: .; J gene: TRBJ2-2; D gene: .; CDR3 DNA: TGTGCCAGCAGCTTCGGGACATTGGGGGCAGACACCGGGGAGCTGTTTTTT; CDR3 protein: CASSFGTLGADTGELFF
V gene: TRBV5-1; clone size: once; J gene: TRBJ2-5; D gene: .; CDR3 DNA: TGCGCCAGCAGCTTGGATGGCGGGGTAGGGGCGGAGACCCAGTACTTC; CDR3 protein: CASSLDGGVGAETQYF
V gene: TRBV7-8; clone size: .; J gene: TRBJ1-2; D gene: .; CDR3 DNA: TGTGCCAGCAGCTTCGACCCGGACAGCCCACACGGCTACACCTTC; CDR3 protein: CASSFDPDSPHGYTF
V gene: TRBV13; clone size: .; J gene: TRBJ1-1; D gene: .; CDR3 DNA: TGTGCCAGCAGCTTAGGTGGCCTAAACACTGAAGCTTTCTTT; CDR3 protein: CASSLGGLNTEAFF
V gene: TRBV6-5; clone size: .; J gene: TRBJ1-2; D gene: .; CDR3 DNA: TGTGCCAGCAGTTACTCGATCCGCTATGGCTACACCTTC; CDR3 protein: CASSYSIRYGYTF
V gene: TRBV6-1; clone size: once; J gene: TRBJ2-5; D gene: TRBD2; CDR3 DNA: TGTGCCAGCAGTGAAGTCCTCGGGGGGCAAGAGACCCAGTACTTC; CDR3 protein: CASSEVLGGQETQYF
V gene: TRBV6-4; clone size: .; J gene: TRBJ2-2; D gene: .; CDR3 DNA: TGTGCCAGCAGTGACGGGACAAACACCGGGGAGCTGTTTTTT; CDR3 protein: CASSDGTNTGELFF
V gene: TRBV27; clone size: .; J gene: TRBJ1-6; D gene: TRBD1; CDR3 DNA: TGTGCCAGCAGCTACCCCCGGGACAGATTTAATTCACCCCTCCACTTT; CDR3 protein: CASSYPRDRFNSPLHF
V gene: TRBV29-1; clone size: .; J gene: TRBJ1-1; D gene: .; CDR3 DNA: TGCAGCGGGGGCCGAACGGTGAACACTGAAGCTTTCTTT; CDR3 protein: CSGGRTVNTEAFF
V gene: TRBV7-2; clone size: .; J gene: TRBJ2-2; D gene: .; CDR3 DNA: TGTGCCGAGATTATCCACACCGGGGAGCTGTTTTTT; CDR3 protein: CAEIIHTGELFF
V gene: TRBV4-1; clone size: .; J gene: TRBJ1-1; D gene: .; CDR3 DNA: TGCGCCAGCAGCCAAGACCTCAGGGGCGAAGCTTTCTTT; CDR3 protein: CASSQDLRGEAFF
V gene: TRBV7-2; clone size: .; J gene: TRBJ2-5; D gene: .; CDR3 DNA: TGTGCCAGCAGCTTGGGGGCCAAAGAGACCCAGTACTTC; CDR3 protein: CASSLGAKETQYF
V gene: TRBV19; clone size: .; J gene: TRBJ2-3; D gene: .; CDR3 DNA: TGTGCCAGTAGTATATACCATTCTAGCACAGATACGCAGTATTTT; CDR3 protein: CASSIYHSSTDTQYF